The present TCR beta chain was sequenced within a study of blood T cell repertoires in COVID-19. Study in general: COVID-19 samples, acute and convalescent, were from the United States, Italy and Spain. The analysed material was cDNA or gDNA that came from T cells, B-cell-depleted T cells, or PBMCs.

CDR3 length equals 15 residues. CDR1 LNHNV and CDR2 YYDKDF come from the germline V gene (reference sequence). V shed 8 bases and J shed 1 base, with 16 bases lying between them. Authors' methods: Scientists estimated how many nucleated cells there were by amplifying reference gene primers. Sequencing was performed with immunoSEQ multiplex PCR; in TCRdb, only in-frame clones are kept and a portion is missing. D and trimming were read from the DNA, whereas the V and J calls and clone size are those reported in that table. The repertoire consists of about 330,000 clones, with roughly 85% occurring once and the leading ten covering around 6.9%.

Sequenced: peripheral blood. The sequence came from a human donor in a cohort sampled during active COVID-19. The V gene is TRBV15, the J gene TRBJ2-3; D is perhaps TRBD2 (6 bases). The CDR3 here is CATSGWGDGTDTQYF. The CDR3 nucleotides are TGTGCCACCTCCGGTTGGGGGGACGGCACAGATACGCAGTATTTT.